The T cell receptor beta chain under discussion was sequenced for a study of T cell clones after liver transplantation. Study-level information: Post-transplant blood was tracked for graft-donor-reactive T cell clones identified in a pre-transplant mixed lymphocyte reaction. Samples came pre-transplant, pre-randomization before withdrawal, and post-randomization after withdrawal ended.

CD3+CD4+ and CD3+CD8+ cells were FACS-sorted from thawed unstimulated PBMCs. The repertoire was sequenced with immunoSEQ multiplex PCR; TCRdb's copy has only in-frame clones and lacks some. The top ten clones hold about 0.89% of a sample with roughly 100,000 clones, approximately 78% of them seen once. The CDR3 extends over 13 amino acids. Looked up from germline, CDR1 is SGDLS and CDR2 is YYNGEE. Deletions cut 1 base from V and 7 bases from J, with 6 bases between. This clone occurred once. Its target is unknown. General study results and limits: Post-transplant, graft-donor-reactive CD4 TCRbeta sequences in blood dropped significantly in 5 of 8 subjects.

The clonotype comes from a human donor who received a liver transplant. The sequencing used CD4+ T cells from blood, collected before liver transplant. The rearrangement joins TRBV9 to TRBJ1-6; D is undetermined. CDR3: CASSVQANSPLHF. CDR3 coding DNA: TGTGCCAGCAGCGTACAGGCAAATTCACCCCTCCACTTT.